Below, 20 T cell receptor beta chains from the same sample are listed, as sequenced in a study of blood T cells in healthy people across ages. For the second PCR, which ran for roughly 6 to 12 cycles, a sample-barcoded 5' primer and a J-beta primer mix were used. TCRdb reanalysed the 5' RACE reads using MiXCR and keeps one entry per CDR3 protein. The sample lists roughly 1,500,000 distinct CDR3 sequences; 30% to 40% were seen once. Sequencing was done on a sample of blood. These receptors came from a woman aged 25 to 39 in good health.

This clonotype was seen only a few times. This rearrangement joins TRBV2 to TRBJ2-7; maybe TRBD1 (5 bases). CDR1 SNHLY and CDR2 FYNNEI come from the germline V gene. This CDR3 region has 12 residues. V was pared by 7 bases and J by 6 bases, with 13 bases between. This chain's CDR3 is CASKGVVAEQYF. CDR3 nucleotide sequence: TGTGCCAGCAAAGGGGTTGTGGCCGAGCAGTACTTC.

A few counts support this clonotype. This sequence joins TRBV15 and TRBJ2-1, with D perhaps matching TRBD2 (7 bases). Trimming shortened V by 0 bases and J by 1 base, and 13 bases separated the two germline ends. Germline loops: CDR1 LNHNV, CDR2 YYDKDF (reference sequence). This CDR3 has 17 residues. CDR3 loop: CATSRDRGAQSYNEQFF. The CDR3 DNA reads TGTGCCACCAGCAGAGATCGGGGGGCACAGTCCTACAATGAGCAGTTCTTC.

This clonotype was observed many times. The chain uses TRBV4-2 and TRBJ2-3; 7 bases fit TRBD2. The CDR3 has 15 residues. Per the germline V gene, CDR1 is LGHNA and CDR2 is YNFKEQ. Trimming at V came to 3 bases and at J to 2 bases, leaving 5 bases not matched to a gene. CDR3 nucleotide sequence: TGTGCCAGCAGCCAGGAAGCGGGGAACACAGATACGCAGTATTTT. The encoded protein is CASSQEAGNTDTQYF.

V gene TRBV10-3 combines with J gene TRBJ2-5; TRBD1 might be the D (6 bases). Germline V gene lookup returns CDR1 ENHRY and CDR2 SYGVKD. The CDR3 covers 16 residues. Trimming took 5 bases from V and 4 from J, leaving 20 bases between them. The CDR3 nucleotides read TGTGCCATCAGTCCGACCCCCACAGGGATGGGAGAGACCCAGTACTTC. Translated, it gives CAISPTPTGMGETQYF.

The V and J genes are TRBV28 and TRBJ2-5; TRBD2 agrees at 9 bases. Trimming at V came to 8 bases and at J to 3 bases, leaving 1 base not matched to a gene. Germline-derived CDR1 and CDR2 are MDHEN and SYDVKM. This CDR3 is built from 12 residues. The CDR3 spells CASLAGKETQYF. CDR3 DNA: TGTGCCAGCCTAGCGGGAAAAGAGACCCAGTACTTC.

This clonotype was recorded a few times. The chain joins TRBV20-1 to TRBJ1-1, with 8 bases matching TRBD1. V lost 6 bases and J lost 5; bases outside the gene matches: 17. CDR1 and CDR2 (germline): DFQATT, SNEGSKA (reference sequence). This CDR3 is built from 16 residues. The CDR3 DNA reads TGCAGTGCAACTCAGGGGGCGCAAAGGGTTATAACTGAAGCTTTCTTT. Protein product: CSATQGAQRVITEAFF.

The chain joins TRBV20-1 to TRBJ1-1; D is unresolved. Trimming left V 0 bases short and J 4 bases short, with 12 bases between. The germline V gene has CDR1 DFQATT and CDR2 SNEGSKA (reference sequence). The CDR3 spans 14 residues. For the CDR3, the DNA is TGCAGTGCTAGAGAGGGAGCCATGAGCACTGAAGCTTTCTTT. It codes for CSAREGAMSTEAFF.

Only a few counts were recorded for this clonotype. The chain combines TRBV20-1 with TRBJ1-6; D is uncertain. The V and J ends lost 6 bases and 5 bases respectively, with 14 bases between them. The CDR3 is made up of 14 amino acids. Germline assignment: CDR1 DFQATT and CDR2 SNEGSKA (reference sequence). The CDR3, as DNA: TGCAGTGCGCGGCTTCCCCCAGATAATTCACCCCTCCACTTT. This sequence encodes CSARLPPDNSPLHF.

The gene calls are TRBV15 and TRBJ2-1; 8 bases match TRBD1. Per germline, CDR1 LNHNV and CDR2 YYDKDF (reference sequence). V was pared by 8 bases and J by 0 bases, with 6 bases of the junction left unmatched. The CDR3 has 15 amino acids. This CDR3 is CATQQDRGSYNEQFF. CDR3 bases: TGTGCCACCCAGCAAGACAGGGGCTCCTACAATGAGCAGTTCTTC.

The V and J genes are TRBV18 and TRBJ1-1; tentative D call: TRBD1 (6 bases). Deletions cut 7 bases from V and 8 bases from J, with 20 bases between. This CDR3 has 14 residues. Per germline, CDR1 KGHSH and CDR2 LQKENI. In DNA form, the CDR3 reads TGTGCCAGCTTATACCTCGGACAGCCGATCGAAGCTTTCTTT. Protein sequence: CASLYLGQPIEAFF. Using reference TRBV18 and TRBJ1-1 for the parts outside the CDR3, the full variable domain is NAGVMQNPRHLVRRRGQEARLRCSPMKGHSHVYWYRQLPEEGLKFMVYLQKENIIDESGMPKERFSAEFPKEGPSILRIQQVVRGDSAAYFCASLYLGQPIEAFFGQGTRLTVV.

This clonotype has more than one count but fewer than ten. The chain carries TRBV28 and TRBJ2-1; a possible D gene is TRBD2 (6 bases). This CDR3 spans 9 amino acids. CDR1 and CDR2 (germline): MDHEN, SYDVKM. V gave up 11 bases and J gave up 8 bases, with 7 bases separating them. CDR3 DNA: TGTGCCGGAGGGGATGAGCAGTTCTTC. Protein product: CAGGDEQFF.

The V gene is TRBV6-1, the J gene TRBJ2-3; D not resolved. Per germline, CDR1 MNHNS and CDR2 SASEGT. The V and J ends lost 3 bases and 3 bases respectively, with 7 bases between them. The CDR3 runs to 13 residues. The CDR3 nucleotides read TGTGCCAGCAGTGAGGGGATGACAGATACGCAGTATTTT. Encoded protein: CASSEGMTDTQYF.

This clonotype has more than one count but fewer than ten. The chain couples TRBV7-3 to TRBJ2-1, with 8 bases identical to TRBD2. The CDR3 consists of 14 residues. Per germline, CDR1 SGHTA and CDR2 FQGTGA. The V segment lost 2 bases and the J segment 7 bases; nucleotides outside the gene matches: 4. The CDR3 coding sequence is TGTGCCAGCAGCTTATATCCTAGCGGGAATGAGCAGTTCTTC. Encoded protein: CASSLYPSGNEQFF.

This clonotype was observed a few times. The rearrangement links TRBV2 to TRBJ1-1; 12 bases are a match to TRBD1. The V gene end was trimmed by 6 bases and the J gene end by 1 base; junction bases not matched to a gene: 6. Germline CDR1 is SNHLY and CDR2 is FYNNEI. The CDR3 length is 16 residues. The CDR3 DNA is TGTGCCAGCAGAACCGGGACAGGGGGCCGGAACACTGAAGCTTTCTTT. As protein: CASRTGTGGRNTEAFF.

This clonotype was observed a few times. V and J are TRBV7-9 and TRBJ2-2, with 9 bases identical to TRBD1. V shed 3 bases and J 6 bases; nucleotides not matched to a gene: 11. Per the germline V gene, CDR1 is SEHNR and CDR2 is FQNEAQ (reference sequence). This CDR3 spans 17 amino acids. CDR3 bases: TGTGCCAGCAGCTTCCCAAGCGGGACAGGGACCCCCGGGGAGCTGTTTTTT. This codes for CASSFPSGTGTPGELFF.

A note on this clonotype: This may arise from a read error, as a much more abundant clone is one base away. The chain carries TRBV7-2 and TRBJ2-1, with D possibly being TRBD2 (5 bases). V lost 6 bases and J 10 bases, leaving 16 bases between the germline ends. The CDR3 consists of 13 residues. The germline V gene has CDR1 SGHTA and CDR2 FQGNSA. The CDR3 is CASSSSRAQEQFF. CDR3 sequence (DNA): TGTGCCAGCAGTTCTAGCCGCGCCCAGGAGCAGTTCTTC.

V gene TRBV12-3 or TRBV12-4 combines with J gene TRBJ1-2; D remains unclear. Trimming removed 3 bases from V and 8 bases from J, with 13 bases in between. The CDR3 runs to 13 residues. In nucleotides, the CDR3 is TGTGCCAGCAGTTTCCCCAGCTTCTCGGGCTACACCTTC. This encodes CASSFPSFSGYTF.

Ten or more counts support this clonotype. The chain links TRBV5-6 to TRBJ2-5; TRBD2 matches 7 bases. Germline V gene lookup returns CDR1 SGHDT and CDR2 YYEEEE. The CDR3 covers 16 residues. V lost 0 bases and J lost 4; bases outside the gene matches: 9. The CDR3 region is CASSLVGAGSRETQYF. The CDR3 nucleotides are TGTGCCAGCAGCTTGGTAGGAGCGGGATCTCGAGAGACCCAGTACTTC.

This clonotype was picked up a small number of times. J is TRBJ1-2 and V is TRBV12-5, with 8 nucleotides matching TRBD1. The CDR3 runs 16 residues. The germline V gene has CDR1 LGHNT and CDR2 FRNRAP. J gave up 3 bases and V 3 bases, and 9 bases lay outside the gene matches. DNA of the CDR3: TGTGCTAGTGGTTTCGACAGGGGAGGTGATGACTATGGCTACACCTTC. It encodes CASGFDRGGDDYGYTF.

This clonotype came up a few times. V usage is TRBV12-3 or TRBV12-4 and J usage is TRBJ1-2; 7 bases are shared with TRBD1. The CDR3 is 14 residues long. The trim removed 1 base at V and 4 bases at J, leaving 3 bases unmatched. CDR3 DNA: TGTGCCAGCAGTTTAGGAGGACAGGCCTATGGCTACACCTTC. It codes for CASSLGGQAYGYTF.